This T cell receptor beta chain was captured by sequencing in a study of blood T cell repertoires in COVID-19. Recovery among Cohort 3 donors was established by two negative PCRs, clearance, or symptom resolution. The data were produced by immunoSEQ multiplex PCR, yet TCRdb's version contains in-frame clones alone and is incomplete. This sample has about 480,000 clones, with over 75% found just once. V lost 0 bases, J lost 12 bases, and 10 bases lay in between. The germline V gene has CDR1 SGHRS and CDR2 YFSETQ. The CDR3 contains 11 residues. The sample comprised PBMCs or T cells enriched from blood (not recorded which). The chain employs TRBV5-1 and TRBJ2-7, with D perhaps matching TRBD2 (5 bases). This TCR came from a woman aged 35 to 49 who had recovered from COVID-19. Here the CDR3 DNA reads TGCGCCAGCAGCTTGGACGGGGATCGGTACTTC. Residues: CASSLDGDRYF.